This T cell receptor beta chain appears in the sequencing data of a study of cytomegalovirus exposure and HLA in healthy donors. Overall study findings and caveats: Later work found that TCR association rates differed between HLA loci; DRB1 had the most and HLA-C the fewest. Earlier analysis found most TCR beta V segments productive about 87% or about 30% of the time. Researchers left out some V segments, among them TRBV6-2 and TRBV6-3, as indistinguishable.

The PCR ran on 60 Vbeta and 13 Jbeta primers. Authors' methods: The count from a later analysis was 79 million or so unique TCR beta chains, some 10 million of them shared. Assay used: immunoSEQ multiplex PCR; TCRdb lists only in-frame clones, some missing. The V and J calls and clone size are taken from that table; D and trimming were inferred from the DNA. This table has about 130,000 clones, almost 80% appearing once. Of note for this clone: Its cognate antigen is unknown.

Losses at the gene ends were 10 bases for V and 1 base for J; bases not matched to a gene: 2. Germline V CDR1 and CDR2: MDHEN, SYDVKM. The CDR3 covers 12 residues. The sequencing input was PBMCs. The rearrangement joins TRBV28 to TRBJ2-7; 9 bases line up with TRBD1. The receptor was isolated from a female donor in good health and CMV-seronegative. The CDR3 nucleotides are TGTGCCACGGGACAGGGTTCCTACGAGCAGTACTTC. This encodes CATGQGSYEQYF.